This T cell receptor (beta chain) was profiled in a study of T cells in Graves' hyperthyroidism and ophthalmopathy. Findings of the study overall: Most thyroid-expanded clonotypes above 0.001 were also found in blood. Ophthalmopathy, which appeared later, was predicted by the model a median approximately 6.7 months before onset.

This CDR3 has 16 amino acids. Germline-derived CDR1 and CDR2 are SGHVT and SQSDAQ. The ends lost 4 bases at V and 0 bases at J; junction bases unmatched: 7. This clonotype occurred many times. Its cognate antigen is unknown. Diagnosis relied on clinical symptoms, serum thyroxine and TRAb, thyroid ultrasound and orbital computed tomography. The source of the PBMCs was less than 12 ml of fresh peripheral blood. Using RNA transcripts as the source, TCR beta CDR3 regions were amplified. First-round RT-PCR targeting the TCR CDR3 was performed with the HTBI primer set. TCRdb re-called the multiplex PCR reads with MiXCR, one entry per CDR3 protein. The sample carries around 350,000 distinct CDR3 sequences, 19% recorded once.

The receptor was derived from a woman aged 18-35 years with Graves' hyperthyroidism. The sequenced sample was blood. V usage is TRBV7-4 and J usage is TRBJ1-2; TRBD1 matches at 8 bases. The CDR3 bases are TGTGCCAGCAGCTATGGGACAGGAGGCACTAACTATGGCTACACCTTC. As protein: CASSYGTGGTNYGYTF.